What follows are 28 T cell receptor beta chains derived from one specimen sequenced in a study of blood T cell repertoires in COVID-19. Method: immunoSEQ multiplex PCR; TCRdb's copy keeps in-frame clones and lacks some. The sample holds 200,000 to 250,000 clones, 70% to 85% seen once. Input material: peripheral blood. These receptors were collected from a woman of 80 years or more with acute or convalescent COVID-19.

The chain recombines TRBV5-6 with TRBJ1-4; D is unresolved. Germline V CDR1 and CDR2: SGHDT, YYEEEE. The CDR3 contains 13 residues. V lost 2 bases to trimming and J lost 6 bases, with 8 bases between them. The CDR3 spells CASSLEAHEKLFF. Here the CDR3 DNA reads TGTGCCAGCAGCTTAGAAGCTCATGAAAAACTGTTTTTT.

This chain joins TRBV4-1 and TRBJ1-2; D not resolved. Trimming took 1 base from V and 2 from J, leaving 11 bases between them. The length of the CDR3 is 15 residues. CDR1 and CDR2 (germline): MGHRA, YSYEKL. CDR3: CASSQVRGRNYGYTF. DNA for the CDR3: TGCGCCAGCAGCCAAGTTCGTGGCAGAAACTATGGCTACACCTTC.

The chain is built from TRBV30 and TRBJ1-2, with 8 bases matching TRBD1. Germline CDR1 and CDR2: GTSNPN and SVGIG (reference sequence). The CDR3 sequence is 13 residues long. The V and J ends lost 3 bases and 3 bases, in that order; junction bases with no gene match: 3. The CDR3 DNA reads TGTGCCTGGAGCCCGGACAGGGACTATGGCTACACCTTC. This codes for CAWSPDRDYGYTF.

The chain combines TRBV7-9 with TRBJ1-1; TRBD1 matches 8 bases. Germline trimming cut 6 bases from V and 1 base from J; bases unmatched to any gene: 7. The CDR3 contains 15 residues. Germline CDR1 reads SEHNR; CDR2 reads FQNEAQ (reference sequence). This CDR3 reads CASRRETGANTEAFF. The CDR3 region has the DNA TGTGCCAGCAGGAGAGAGACAGGGGCGAACACTGAAGCTTTCTTT.

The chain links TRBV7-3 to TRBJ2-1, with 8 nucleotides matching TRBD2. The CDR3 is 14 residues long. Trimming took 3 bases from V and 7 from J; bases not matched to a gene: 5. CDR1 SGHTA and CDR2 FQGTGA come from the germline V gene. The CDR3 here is CASSFSGSRNEQFF. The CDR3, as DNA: TGTGCCAGCAGCTTCAGCGGGAGCAGGAATGAGCAGTTCTTC. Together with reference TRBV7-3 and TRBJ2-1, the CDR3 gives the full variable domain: GAGVSQTPSNKVTEKGKYVELRCDPISGHTALYWYRQSLGQGPEFLIYFQGTGAADDSGLPNDRFFAVRPEGSVSTLKIQRTERGDSAVYLCASSFSGSRNEQFFGPGTRLTVL.

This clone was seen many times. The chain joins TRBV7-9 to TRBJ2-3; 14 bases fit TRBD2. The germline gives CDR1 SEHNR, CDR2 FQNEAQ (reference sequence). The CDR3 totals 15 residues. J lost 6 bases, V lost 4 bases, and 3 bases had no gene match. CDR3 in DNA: TGTGCCAGCAGCTGGAGACTAGCGGGAGGGGATACGCAGTATTTT. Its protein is CASSWRLAGGDTQYF.

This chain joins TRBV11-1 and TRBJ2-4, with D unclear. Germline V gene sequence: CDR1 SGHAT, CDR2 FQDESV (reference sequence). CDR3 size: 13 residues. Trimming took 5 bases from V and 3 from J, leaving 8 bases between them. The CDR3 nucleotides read TGTGCCAGCAGCCTTTCGGTCAAAAACATTCAGTACTTC. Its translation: CASSLSVKNIQYF.

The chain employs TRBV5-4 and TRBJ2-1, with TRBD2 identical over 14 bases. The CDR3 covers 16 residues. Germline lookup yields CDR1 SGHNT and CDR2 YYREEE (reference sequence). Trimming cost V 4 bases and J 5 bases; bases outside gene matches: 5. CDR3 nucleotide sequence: TGTGCCAGCAGCCCGGGACTAGCGGGAGTGAACAATGAGCAGTTCTTC. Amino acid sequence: CASSPGLAGVNNEQFF. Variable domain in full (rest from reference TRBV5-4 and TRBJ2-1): ETGVTQSPTHLIKTRGQQVTLRCSSQSGHNTVSWYQQALGQGPQFIFQYYREEENGRGNFPPRFSGLQFPNYSSELNVNALELDDSALYLCASSPGLAGVNNEQFFGPGTRLTVL.

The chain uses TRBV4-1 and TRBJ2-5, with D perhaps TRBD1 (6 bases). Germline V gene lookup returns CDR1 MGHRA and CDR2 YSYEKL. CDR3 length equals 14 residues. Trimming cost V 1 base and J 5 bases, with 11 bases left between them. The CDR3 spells CASSQGGGRETQYF. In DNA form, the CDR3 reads TGCGCCAGCAGCCAAGGAGGGGGTCGGGAGACCCAGTACTTC.

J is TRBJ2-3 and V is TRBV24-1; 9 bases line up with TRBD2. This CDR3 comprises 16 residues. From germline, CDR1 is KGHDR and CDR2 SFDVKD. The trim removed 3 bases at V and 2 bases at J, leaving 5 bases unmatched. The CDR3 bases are TGTGCCACCAGTGATCGGACTAGCGCCAACACAGATACGCAGTATTTT. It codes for CATSDRTSANTDTQYF.

The CDR3 spells CASSLRPREANTIYF. CDR3 nucleotides: TGCGCCAGCAGCTTGCGGCCCAGGGAGGCAAACACCATATATTTT. The chain links TRBV5-1 to TRBJ1-3, with a weak D call TRBD1 (5 bases). Germline V lookup: CDR1 SGHRS, CDR2 YFSETQ. This CDR3 comprises 15 residues. V was clipped by 1 base and J by 6 bases, with 14 bases between them.

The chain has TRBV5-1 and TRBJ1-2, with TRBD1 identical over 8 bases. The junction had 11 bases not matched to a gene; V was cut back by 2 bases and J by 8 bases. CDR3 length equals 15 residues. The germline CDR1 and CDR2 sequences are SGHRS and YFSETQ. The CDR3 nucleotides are TGCGCCAGCAGCTTCCCGGGACAGGCTGAGGACGGCTACACCTTC. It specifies CASSFPGQAEDGYTF.

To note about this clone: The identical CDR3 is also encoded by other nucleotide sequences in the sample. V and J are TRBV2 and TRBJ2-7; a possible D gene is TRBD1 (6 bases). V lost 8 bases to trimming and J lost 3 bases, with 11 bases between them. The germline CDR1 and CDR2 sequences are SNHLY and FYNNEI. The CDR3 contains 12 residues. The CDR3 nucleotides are TGTGCCAGCCGCAGGGACATCTACGAGCAGTACTTC. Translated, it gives CASRRDIYEQYF.

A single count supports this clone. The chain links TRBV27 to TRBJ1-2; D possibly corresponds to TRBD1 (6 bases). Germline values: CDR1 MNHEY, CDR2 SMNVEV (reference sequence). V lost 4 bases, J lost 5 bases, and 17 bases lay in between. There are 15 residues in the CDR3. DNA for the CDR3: TGTGCCAGCAGTTCCACACGGACAGCCCTTTATGGCTACACCTTC. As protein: CASSSTRTALYGYTF.

The CDR3 nucleotides read TGTGCCAGCAGTTACGAAGCGTACGAGCAGTACTTC. Translated, it gives CASSYEAYEQYF. The chain links TRBV6-6 to TRBJ2-7, with unresolved D. The CDR3 runs to 12 residues. Trimming left V 2 bases short and J 4 bases short, with 6 bases between. Germline V lookup: CDR1 MNHNY, CDR2 SVGAGI (reference sequence).

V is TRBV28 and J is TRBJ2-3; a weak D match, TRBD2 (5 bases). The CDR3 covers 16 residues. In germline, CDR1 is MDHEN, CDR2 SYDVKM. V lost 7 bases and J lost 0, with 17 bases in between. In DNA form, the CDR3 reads TGTGCCAGCACCCAAGGGTGGCGGACTAGCACAGATACGCAGTATTTT. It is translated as CASTQGWRTSTDTQYF.

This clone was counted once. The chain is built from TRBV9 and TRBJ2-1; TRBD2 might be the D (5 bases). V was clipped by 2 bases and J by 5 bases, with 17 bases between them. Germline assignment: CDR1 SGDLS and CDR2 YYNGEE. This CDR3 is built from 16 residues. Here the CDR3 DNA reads TGTGCCAGCAGCGTGACACCGCCCTCGGAGGACAATGAGCAGTTCTTC. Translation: CASSVTPPSEDNEQFF. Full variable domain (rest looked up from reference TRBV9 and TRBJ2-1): DSGVTQTPKHLITATGQRVTLRCSPRSGDLSVYWYQQSLDQGLQFLIQYYNGEERAKGNILERFSAQQFPDLHSELNLSSLELGDSALYFCASSVTPPSEDNEQFFGPGTRLTVL.

In nucleotides, the CDR3 is TGTGCCAGCAGCCAAGCCGGGACTAGCGGGGGCACAGATACGCAGTATTTT. As protein: CASSQAGTSGGTDTQYF. V gene TRBV3-1 (or the pseudogene TRBV3-2) combines with J gene TRBJ2-3; TRBD2 aligns across 13 bases. There are 17 residues in the CDR3. Germline CDR1 and CDR2: LGHDT and YNNKEL (reference sequence). Trimming at V came to 1 base and at J to 1 base, leaving 2 bases not matched to a gene.

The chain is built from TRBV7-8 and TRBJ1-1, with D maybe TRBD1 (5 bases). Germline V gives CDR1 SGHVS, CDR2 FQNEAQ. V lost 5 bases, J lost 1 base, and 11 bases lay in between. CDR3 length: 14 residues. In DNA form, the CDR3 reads TGTGCCAGCAGCCCTTTAACAGGGAACACTGAAGCTTTCTTT. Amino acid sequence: CASSPLTGNTEAFF.

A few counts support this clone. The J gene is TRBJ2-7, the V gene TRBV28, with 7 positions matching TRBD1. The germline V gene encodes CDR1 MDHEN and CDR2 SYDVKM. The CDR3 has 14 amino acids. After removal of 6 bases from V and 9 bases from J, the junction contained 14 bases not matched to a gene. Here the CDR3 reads CASRGQTRPVGQYF. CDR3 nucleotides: TGTGCCAGCAGGGGACAGACCCGTCCCGTGGGGCAGTACTTC.

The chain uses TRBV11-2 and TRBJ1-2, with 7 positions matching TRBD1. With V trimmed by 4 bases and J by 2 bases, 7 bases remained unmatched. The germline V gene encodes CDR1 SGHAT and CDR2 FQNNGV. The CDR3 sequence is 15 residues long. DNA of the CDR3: TGTGCCAGCAGCTCATGGGACAGAGCCAACTATGGCTACACCTTC. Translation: CASSSWDRANYGYTF. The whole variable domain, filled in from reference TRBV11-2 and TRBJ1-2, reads EAGVAQSPRYKIIEKRQSVAFWCNPISGHATLYWYQQILGQGPKLLIQFQNNGVVDDSQLPKDRFSAERLKGVDSTLKIQPAKLEDSAVYLCASSSWDRANYGYTFGSGTRLTVV.

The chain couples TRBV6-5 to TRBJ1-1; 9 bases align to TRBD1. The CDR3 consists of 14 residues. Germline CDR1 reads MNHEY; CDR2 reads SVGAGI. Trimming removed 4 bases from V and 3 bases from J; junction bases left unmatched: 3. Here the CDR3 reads CASSWGDRDTEAFF. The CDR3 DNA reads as TGTGCCAGCAGTTGGGGGGACAGGGACACTGAAGCTTTCTTT.

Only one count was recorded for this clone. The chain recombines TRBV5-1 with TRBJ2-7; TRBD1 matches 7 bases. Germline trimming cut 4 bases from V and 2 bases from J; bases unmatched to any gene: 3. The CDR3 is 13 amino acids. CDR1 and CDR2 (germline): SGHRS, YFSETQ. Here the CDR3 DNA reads TGCGCCAGCAGCCGGGACAGAGCCTACGAGCAGTACTTC. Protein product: CASSRDRAYEQYF.

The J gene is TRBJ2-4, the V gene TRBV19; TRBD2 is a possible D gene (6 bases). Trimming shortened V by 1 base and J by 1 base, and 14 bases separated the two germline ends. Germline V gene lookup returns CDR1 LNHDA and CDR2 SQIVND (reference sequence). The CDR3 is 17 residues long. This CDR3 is CASSIGGGDAAKNIQYF. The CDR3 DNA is TGTGCCAGTAGTATAGGTGGCGGGGACGCGGCCAAAAACATTCAGTACTTC.

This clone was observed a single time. CDR3 amino acids: CASSFPTPGYTF. CDR3 nucleotide sequence: TGTGCCAGCAGTTTCCCGACTCCAGGCTACACCTTC. This chain uses TRBV6-2 or TRBV6-3 with TRBJ1-2, with D unresolved. This CDR3 is built from 12 residues. V was clipped by 4 bases and J by 8 bases, with 11 bases between them. CDR1 MNHEY and CDR2 SVGEGT come from the germline V gene.

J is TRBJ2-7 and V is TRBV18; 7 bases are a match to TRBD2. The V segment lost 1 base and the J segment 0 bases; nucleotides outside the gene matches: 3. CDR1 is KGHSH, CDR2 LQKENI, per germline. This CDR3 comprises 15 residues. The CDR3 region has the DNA TGTGCCAGCTCACCACAAGCGGGGAGCTCCTACGAGCAGTACTTC. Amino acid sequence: CASSPQAGSSYEQYF.

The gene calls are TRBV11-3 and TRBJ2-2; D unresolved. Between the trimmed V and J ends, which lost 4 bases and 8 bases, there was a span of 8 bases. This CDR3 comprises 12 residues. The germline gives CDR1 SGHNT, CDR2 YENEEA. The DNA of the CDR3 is TGTGCCAGCAGCTCCGACTTAGGGGAGCTGTTTTTT. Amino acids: CASSSDLGELFF. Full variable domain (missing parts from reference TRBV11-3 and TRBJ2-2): EAGVVQSPRYKIIEKKQPVAFWCNPISGHNTLYWYLQNLGQGPELLIRYENEEAVDDSQLPKDRFSAERLKGVDSTLKIQPAELGDSAVYLCASSSDLGELFFGEGSRLTVL.

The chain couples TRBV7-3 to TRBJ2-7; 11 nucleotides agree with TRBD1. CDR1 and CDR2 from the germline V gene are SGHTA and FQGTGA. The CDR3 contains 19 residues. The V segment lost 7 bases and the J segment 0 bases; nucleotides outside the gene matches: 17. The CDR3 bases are TGTGCCAGCAACACCCTCCGGGACAGGGGGGCTGATCGCTCCTACGAGCAGTACTTC. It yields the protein CASNTLRDRGADRSYEQYF.